The 29 T cell receptor beta chains in this list originate from one sample, sequenced in a study of T cell responses to AZD1222 COVID-19 vaccine. Using immunoSEQ multiplex PCR, the repertoire was profiled, and TCRdb retains in-frame clones only, with some absent. Among 85,000 to 130,000 clones listed, approximately 87% were seen once. The specimen was peripheral blood, collected on day 0 of AZD1222 vaccination. These TCRs come from an adult in good health.

The rearrangement links TRBV6-6 to TRBJ2-3; either TRBD1 or TRBD2 may supply D (6 bases each). CDR1 is MNHNY, CDR2 SVGAGI, per germline (reference sequence). Trimming took off 6 bases at V and 7 bases at J, with 11 bases between the two ends. The CDR3 loop spans 12 amino acids. The CDR3 region has the DNA TGTGCCAGCAGGGGGGGCCAGAATACGCAGTATTTT. Encoded protein: CASRGGQNTQYF.

This clone is a singleton in its sample. The rearrangement uses TRBV19 and TRBJ2-2; 11 positions match TRBD2. The V segment lost 6 bases and the J segment 9 bases; nucleotides outside the gene matches: 9. The germline gives CDR1 LNHDA, CDR2 SQIVND (reference sequence). The CDR3 sequence is 15 residues long. The CDR3, as DNA: TGTGCCAGTAGCAGGGCTAGCGGGGGGACCCGGGAGCTGTTTTTT. The encoded protein is CASSRASGGTRELFF. Drawing the rest from reference TRBV19 and TRBJ2-2, the complete variable domain is DGGITQSPKYLFRKEGQNVTLSCEQNLNHDAMYWYRQDPGQGLRLIYYSQIVNDFQKGDIAEGYSVSREKKESFPLTVTSAQKNPTAFYLCASSRASGGTRELFFGEGSRLTVL.

There are a few counts of this clone. The CDR3 nucleotides read TGTGCCACCAGCAGAGATGACCCCTCGGGGCAGATGAACACTGAAGCTTTCTTT. It encodes CATSRDDPSGQMNTEAFF. The J gene is TRBJ1-1, the V gene TRBV15, with a tentative D call TRBD1 (5 bases). Germline values: CDR1 LNHNV, CDR2 YYDKDF (reference sequence). The CDR3 covers 18 residues. Trimming took 0 bases from V and 0 from J, leaving 17 bases between them.

The rearrangement links TRBV5-1 to TRBJ2-7; maybe TRBD2 (5 bases). Trimming stripped 0 bases from V and 3 bases from J, with 16 bases between. Germline V CDR1 and CDR2: SGHRS, YFSETQ. The CDR3 is made up of 16 amino acids. Written as DNA, the CDR3 is TGCGCCAGCAGCTTGGGACCGGGTGAGGCGGGCTACGAGCAGTACTTC. Translation: CASSLGPGEAGYEQYF.

The V gene is TRBV7-8, the J gene TRBJ1-2, with a weak D call TRBD1 (5 bases). V gave up 5 bases and J gave up 8 bases, with 15 bases separating them. Germline loops: CDR1 SGHVS, CDR2 FQNEAQ. This CDR3 has 13 amino acids. The CDR3 is CASSADWRGGYTF. DNA for the CDR3: TGTGCCAGCAGCGCTGACTGGAGGGGCGGCTACACCTTC.

As for this clone: Because the CDR3's place on the DNA is in doubt, the DNA is left out and the CDR3 is given as listed by TCRdb. V usage is TRBV21-1 and J usage is TRBJ1-1; whether TRBD1, the table's D call, matches the DNA was not checked. TRBV21-1 is flagged as a pseudogene. The CDR3 extends over 15 residues, inclusive of both ends. CDR3 region: CASSKVGAGNTEAFF.

The rearrangement joins TRBV9 to TRBJ1-2; maybe TRBD1 (5 bases). The CDR3 totals 13 residues. From germline, CDR1 is SGDLS and CDR2 YYNGEE. V lost 3 bases to trimming and J lost 8 bases, with 14 bases between them. The CDR3 DNA reads as TGTGCCAGCAGCGCTTCCTACAAGGGGGGCTACACCTTC. It is translated as CASSASYKGGYTF.

The CDR3 sequence: CASRLTGNTEAFF. DNA for the CDR3: TGTGCCAGCAGACTTACAGGGAACACTGAAGCTTTCTTT. The chain links TRBV7-3 to TRBJ1-1, with a tentative D call TRBD1 (5 bases). The CDR3 is 13 residues long. Trimming stripped 6 bases from V and 1 base from J, with 9 bases between. Germline-derived CDR1 and CDR2 are SGHTA and FQGTGA. Drawing the rest from reference TRBV7-3 and TRBJ1-1, the complete variable domain is GAGVSQTPSNKVTEKGKYVELRCDPISGHTALYWYRQSLGQGPEFLIYFQGTGAADDSGLPNDRFFAVRPEGSVSTLKIQRTERGDSAVYLCASRLTGNTEAFFGQGTRLTVV.

The V call is TRBV7-2, the J call TRBJ2-1; D tentatively reads TRBD1 or TRBD2 (7 bases each). Between the trimmed V and J ends, which lost 5 bases and 3 bases, there was a span of 14 bases. The CDR3 contains 15 residues. The germline V gene has CDR1 SGHTA and CDR2 FQGNSA. This chain's CDR3 is CASSPQGGHYNEQFF. The CDR3 DNA reads TGTGCCAGCAGCCCCCAGGGGGGGCACTACAATGAGCAGTTCTTC. Drawing the rest from reference TRBV7-2 and TRBJ2-1, the complete variable domain is GAGVSQSPSNKVTEKGKDVELRCDPISGHTALYWYRQSLGQGLEFLIYFQGNSAPDKSGLPSDRFSAERTGGSVSTLTIQRTQQEDSAVYLCASSPQGGHYNEQFFGPGTRLTVL.

This rearrangement joins TRBV5-1 to TRBJ1-2; D is unclear. Germline values: CDR1 SGHRS, CDR2 YFSETQ. V was pared by 0 bases and J by 7 bases, with 4 bases between. This CDR3 spans 11 amino acids. Here the CDR3 reads CASSLEGGYTF. CDR3 DNA sequence: TGCGCCAGCAGCTTGGAGGGTGGCTACACCTTC.

This clone was seen just once. The chain employs TRBV3-1 (or the pseudogene TRBV3-2) and TRBJ1-2; weak D call: TRBD1 (5 bases). The length of the CDR3 is 15 residues. V lost 1 base and J lost 4, with 13 bases in between. The germline V gene encodes CDR1 LGHDT and CDR2 YNNKEL (reference sequence). DNA for the CDR3: TGTGCCAGCAGCCAAGTTGCCAGGGCCACCTATGGCTACACCTTC. Residues: CASSQVARATYGYTF.

This chain connects TRBV5-1 to TRBJ2-2, with D uncertain. Germline V CDR1 and CDR2: SGHRS, YFSETQ. V was cut by 5 bases and J by 1 base, with 15 bases left in between. The length of the CDR3 is 16 residues. CDR3 sequence: CASRELGSGNTGELFF. For the CDR3, the DNA is TGCGCCAGCAGGGAGCTTGGCTCTGGGAACACCGGGGAGCTGTTTTTT.

The rearrangement joins TRBV4-2 to TRBJ1-2; D is perhaps TRBD1 (5 bases). This CDR3 is 14 amino acids long. With 0 bases removed from V and 7 bases from J, the gap between germline ends came to 12 bases. Germline CDR1 reads LGHNA; CDR2 reads YNFKEQ. The CDR3 nucleotides read TGTGCCAGCAGCCAAGATCAGGGCTCCCCTGGCTACACCTTC. It codes for CASSQDQGSPGYTF.

The chain joins TRBV3-1 (or the pseudogene TRBV3-2) to TRBJ1-1; D is perhaps TRBD1 (6 bases). V was trimmed by 6 bases and J by 0 bases, leaving 11 bases between them. There are 14 residues in the CDR3. Germline-derived CDR1 and CDR2 are LGHDT and YNNKEL (reference sequence). DNA for the CDR3: TGTGCCAGCAGTCGGACAGCCATGAACACTGAAGCTTTCTTT. It yields the protein CASSRTAMNTEAFF.

The V call is TRBV7-2, the J call TRBJ1-2, with TRBD1 matching 8 bases. Germline values: CDR1 SGHTA, CDR2 FQGNSA. The CDR3 spans 14 residues. V was pared by 5 bases and J by 5 bases, with 7 bases of the junction left unmatched. The CDR3: CASSTRQGRYGYTF. CDR3 nucleotide sequence: TGTGCCAGCAGCACCCGACAGGGGAGGTATGGCTACACCTTC.

The CDR3 DNA sequence: TGTGCCAGCTCACCAACAGGGGCTTGGAGCAATCAGCCCCAGCATTTT. It translates to CASSPTGAWSNQPQHF. This sequence joins TRBV18 and TRBJ1-5, with 7 bases matching TRBD1. Germline values: CDR1 KGHSH, CDR2 LQKENI. Trimming cost V 2 bases and J 1 base; bases outside gene matches: 5. CDR3 length: 16 residues.

Only one count was recorded for this clone. The chain is built from TRBV7-8 and TRBJ2-7, with TRBD1 as a possible D gene (5 bases). V gave up 1 base and J gave up 0 bases, with 13 bases separating them. Germline V CDR1 and CDR2: SGHVS, FQNEAQ. CDR3 size: 16 residues. CDR3 in amino acids: CASSLEGVWSSYEQYF. In DNA, the CDR3 is TGTGCCAGCAGCTTAGAAGGGGTATGGAGCTCCTACGAGCAGTACTTC.

The genes are TRBV7-6 and TRBJ1-3; tentative D call: TRBD1 (6 bases). V was clipped by 1 base and J by 4 bases, with 11 bases between them. From germline, CDR1 is SGHVS and CDR2 FNYEAQ. This CDR3 is 15 amino acids long. The CDR3 spells CASSLGQAAGNTIYF. The CDR3 DNA reads TGTGCCAGCAGCTTAGGACAGGCGGCCGGAAACACCATATATTTT.

V and J are TRBV19 and TRBJ2-3, with TRBD1 matching 11 bases. Germline loops: CDR1 LNHDA, CDR2 SQIVND (reference sequence). The J segment lost 3 bases and the V segment lost 7 bases, leaving 12 bases of the junction unmatched. The CDR3 has 17 amino acids. CDR3 loop: CASNPSTGTGGTDTQYF. DNA of the CDR3: TGTGCCAGTAACCCCTCAACCGGGACAGGGGGTACAGATACGCAGTATTTT. Looking up the rest from reference TRBV19 and TRBJ2-3 gives the full variable domain: DGGITQSPKYLFRKEGQNVTLSCEQNLNHDAMYWYRQDPGQGLRLIYYSQIVNDFQKGDIAEGYSVSREKKESFPLTVTSAQKNPTAFYLCASNPSTGTGGTDTQYFGPGTRLTVL.

The chain recombines TRBV6-2 or TRBV6-3 with TRBJ2-5; 9 bases align to TRBD1. With 6 bases clipped from V and 4 bases from J, the junction kept 18 bases outside the gene matches. CDR1 is MNHEY, CDR2 SVGEGT, per germline. This CDR3 contains 18 residues. CDR3 loop: CASSEGRIQGAGIETQYF. CDR3 in DNA: TGTGCCAGCAGCGAGGGGCGGATACAGGGGGCCGGAATAGAGACCCAGTACTTC.

The chain is built from TRBV4-1 and TRBJ1-5; D not resolved. The CDR3 contains 15 residues. V was trimmed by 1 base and J by 1 base, leaving 8 bases between them. From germline, CDR1 is MGHRA and CDR2 YSYEKL. The CDR3 DNA sequence: TGCGCCAGCAGCCAAGTGGATGACAGCAATCAGCCCCAGCATTTT. Amino acids: CASSQVDDSNQPQHF.

V gene TRBV3-1 (or the pseudogene TRBV3-2) combines with J gene TRBJ2-2; D is unclear. The germline gives CDR1 LGHDT, CDR2 YNNKEL (reference sequence). Trimming shortened V by 1 base and J by 5 bases, and 5 bases separated the two germline ends. This CDR3 has 13 amino acids. CDR3 DNA: TGTGCCAGCAGCCAAGCGGGTACCGGGGAGCTGTTTTTT. Translating gives CASSQAGTGELFF.

This clone was seen only once. The genes are TRBV5-1 and TRBJ2-3; 7 nucleotides match TRBD2. This CDR3 has 14 residues. Unmatched junction bases numbered 4, after V lost 3 bases and J lost 3 bases. CDR1 SGHRS and CDR2 YFSETQ come from the germline V gene. Here the CDR3 reads CASSSSSGTDTQYF. The CDR3 region has the DNA TGCGCCAGCAGCTCCTCTAGCGGTACAGATACGCAGTATTTT.

The rearrangement links TRBV18 to TRBJ1-4; D not certain. The germline CDR1 and CDR2 sequences are KGHSH and LQKENI. The CDR3 spans 12 residues. V was clipped by 2 bases and J by 5 bases, with 3 bases between them. The CDR3 DNA reads as TGTGCCAGCTCACCAGAGAATGAAAAACTGTTTTTT. Its protein product is CASSPENEKLFF.

The V call is TRBV7-3, the J call TRBJ1-2; D is uncertain. Germline CDR1 SGHTA, CDR2 FQGTGA. Between the trimmed V and J ends, which lost 5 bases and 1 base, there was a span of 23 bases. The CDR3 has 18 amino acids. Here the CDR3 reads CASSPTRFSNLNNYGYTF. The CDR3 DNA is TGTGCCAGCAGCCCGACGAGGTTTTCAAACCTAAATAACTATGGCTACACCTTC.

The chain links TRBV19 to TRBJ1-6; 12 bases map to TRBD1. Germline CDR1 reads LNHDA; CDR2 reads SQIVND (reference sequence). The J segment lost 13 bases and the V segment lost 5 bases, leaving 15 bases of the junction unmatched. The CDR3 loop spans 17 amino acids. CDR3 amino acids: CASSSTVSGTGGPPLHF. The CDR3 DNA is TGTGCCAGTAGTTCCACCGTCTCCGGGACAGGGGGCCCCCCCCTCCACTTT.

This clone was observed a handful of times. CDR3 coding DNA: TGCAGCGTTGTGGGCAGGGGTATGAACACTGAAGCTTTCTTT. As protein: CSVVGRGMNTEAFF. The rearrangement uses TRBV29-1 and TRBJ1-1; a weak D match, TRBD1 (6 bases). The germline V and J ends were trimmed by 4 bases and 0 bases, with 12 bases remaining between them. This CDR3 is built from 14 residues. The germline gives CDR1 SQVTM, CDR2 ANQGSEA. The full variable domain, its missing parts supplied by reference TRBV29-1 and TRBJ1-1, is SAVISQKPSRDICQRGTSLTIQCQVDSQVTMMFWYRQQPGQSLTLIATANQGSEATYESGFVIDKFPISRPNLTFSTLTVSNMSPEDSSIYLCSVVGRGMNTEAFFGQGTRLTVV.

The chain carries TRBV9 and TRBJ2-7; D may be TRBD1 (7 bases). V dropped 5 bases and J dropped 2 bases, with 14 bases sitting between them. Germline V gene lookup returns CDR1 SGDLS and CDR2 YYNGEE. The CDR3 is 14 residues long. This chain's CDR3 is CASSPAGGTYEQYF. DNA of the CDR3: TGTGCCAGCAGTCCAGCAGGGGGGACCTACGAGCAGTACTTC.

CDR3 nucleotides: TGTGCCATCAGTGAGTTGGGGACGCGCACTGAAGCTTTCTTT. Amino acids: CAISELGTRTEAFF. The rearrangement uses TRBV10-3 and TRBJ1-1; maybe TRBD1 (5 bases). V shed 1 base and J shed 4 bases, with 10 bases lying between them. CDR3 size: 14 residues. Germline loops: CDR1 ENHRY, CDR2 SYGVKD.